Sequencing of this T cell receptor (beta chain) was carried out in a study of T cells in Graves' hyperthyroidism and ophthalmopathy. The study, taken as a whole, reports: Ophthalmopathy, which appeared later, was predicted by the model a median 6.5 months before onset.

Diagnosing involved the use of clinical symptoms, serum thyroxine and TRAb, thyroid ultrasound and orbital computed tomography. Germline V gene lookup returns CDR1 DFQATT and CDR2 SNEGSKA (reference sequence). J gave up 1 base and V 6 bases, and 6 bases lay outside the gene matches. The CDR3 covers 13 residues. The TCR beta CDR3 regions underwent amplification using RNA transcripts as the source. Using the HTBI primer set, a first-round RT-PCR was run on the TCR CDR3. TCRdb re-called the multiplex PCR reads through MiXCR, storing one row per CDR3 protein. Of 250,000 to 400,000 distinct CDR3 sequences listed, around 15% were seen once; the top ten hold 34%. Notes on this clonotype: The antigen is undetermined.

This chain joins TRBV20-1 and TRBJ2-7; 7 bases match TRBD1. The sample comprised blood. This TCR derives from a middle-aged woman with Graves' ophthalmopathy. The CDR3 reads CSASPGQSYEQYF. The CDR3 DNA sequence: TGCAGTGCGTCCCCGGGACAGTCCTACGAGCAGTACTTC.